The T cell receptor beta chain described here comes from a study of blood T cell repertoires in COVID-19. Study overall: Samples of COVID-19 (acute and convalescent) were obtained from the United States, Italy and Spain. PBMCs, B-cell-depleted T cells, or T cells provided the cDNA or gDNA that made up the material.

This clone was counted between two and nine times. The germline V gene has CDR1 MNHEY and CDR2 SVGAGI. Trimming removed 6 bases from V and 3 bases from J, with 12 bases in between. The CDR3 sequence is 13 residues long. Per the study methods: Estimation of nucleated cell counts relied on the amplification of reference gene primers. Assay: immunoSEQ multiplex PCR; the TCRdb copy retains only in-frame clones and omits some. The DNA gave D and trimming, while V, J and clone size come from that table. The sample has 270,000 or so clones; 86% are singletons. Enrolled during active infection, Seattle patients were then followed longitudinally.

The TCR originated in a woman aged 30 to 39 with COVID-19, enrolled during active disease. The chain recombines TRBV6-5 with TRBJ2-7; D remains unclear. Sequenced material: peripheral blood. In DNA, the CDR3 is TGTGCCAGCAGCCGCGAGGCTTACTACGAGCAGTACTTC. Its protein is CASSREAYYEQYF.